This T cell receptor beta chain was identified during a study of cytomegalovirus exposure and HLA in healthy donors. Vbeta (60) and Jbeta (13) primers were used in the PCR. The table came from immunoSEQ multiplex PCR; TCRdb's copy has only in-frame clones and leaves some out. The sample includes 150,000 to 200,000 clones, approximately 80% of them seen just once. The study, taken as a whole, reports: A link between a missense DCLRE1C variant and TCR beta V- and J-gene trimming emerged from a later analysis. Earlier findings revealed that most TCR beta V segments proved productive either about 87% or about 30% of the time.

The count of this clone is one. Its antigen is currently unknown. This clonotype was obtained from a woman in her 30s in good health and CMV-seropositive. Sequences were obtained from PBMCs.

The CDR3 nucleotides are TGCAGCGTAAGATTCGGGGTCACGAACACTGAAGCTTTCTTT. Translated, it gives CSVRFGVTNTEAFF. V is TRBV29-1 and J is TRBJ1-1; the D is unclear. Trimming took off 6 bases at V and 1 base at J, with 15 bases between the two ends. This CDR3 has 14 amino acids. From germline, CDR1 is SQVTM and CDR2 ANQGSEA.